This TCR beta chain was found in a study of cytomegalovirus exposure and HLA in healthy donors. Study results and caveats: Reported performance of the classifier showed diagnosis of cytomegalovirus status with high specificity and sensitivity.

In germline, CDR1 is MNHEY, CDR2 SVGAGI. V was clipped by 8 bases and J by 2 bases, with 18 bases between them. This CDR3 is 15 amino acids long. As for this clone: Its antigen is not identified.

Method: immunoSEQ multiplex PCR; TCRdb's copy keeps in-frame clones and lacks some. The sample yields fewer than 200,000 clones, around 96% seen once. The source is a woman aged 18-29 years in good health and CMV-seronegative. The sequenced sample consisted of PBMCs. The chain recombines TRBV6-5 with TRBJ1-1; a possible D gene is TRBD1 (6 bases). In nucleotides, the CDR3 is TGTGCCAGCCAACCACAGGGAACGATTAACACTGAAGCTTTCTTT. It codes for CASQPQGTINTEAFF.